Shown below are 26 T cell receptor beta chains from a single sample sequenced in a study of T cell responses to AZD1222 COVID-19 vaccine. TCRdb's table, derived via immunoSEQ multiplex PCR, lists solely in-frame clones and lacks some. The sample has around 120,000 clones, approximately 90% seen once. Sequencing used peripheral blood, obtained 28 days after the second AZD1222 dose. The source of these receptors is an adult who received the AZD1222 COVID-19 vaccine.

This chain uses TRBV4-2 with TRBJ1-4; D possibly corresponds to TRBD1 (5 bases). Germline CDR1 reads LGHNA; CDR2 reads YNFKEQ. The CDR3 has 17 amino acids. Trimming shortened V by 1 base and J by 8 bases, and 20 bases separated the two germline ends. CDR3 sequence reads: CASSQVTGAPEKEKLFF. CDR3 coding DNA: TGTGCCAGCAGCCAAGTTACCGGGGCTCCGGAAAAGGAAAAACTGTTTTTT.

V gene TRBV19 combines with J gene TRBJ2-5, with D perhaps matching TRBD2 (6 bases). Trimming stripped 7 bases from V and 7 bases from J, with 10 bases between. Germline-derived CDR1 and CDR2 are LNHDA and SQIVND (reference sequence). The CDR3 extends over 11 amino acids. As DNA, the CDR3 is TGTGCCAGTACCATGGGAGGGACCCAGTACTTC. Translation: CASTMGGTQYF.

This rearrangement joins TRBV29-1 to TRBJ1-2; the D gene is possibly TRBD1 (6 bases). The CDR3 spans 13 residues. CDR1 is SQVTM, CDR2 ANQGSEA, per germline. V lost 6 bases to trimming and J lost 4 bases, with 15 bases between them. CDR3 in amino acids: CSVQGSLGYGYTF. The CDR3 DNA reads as TGCAGCGTCCAGGGGAGTCTCGGCTATGGCTACACCTTC.

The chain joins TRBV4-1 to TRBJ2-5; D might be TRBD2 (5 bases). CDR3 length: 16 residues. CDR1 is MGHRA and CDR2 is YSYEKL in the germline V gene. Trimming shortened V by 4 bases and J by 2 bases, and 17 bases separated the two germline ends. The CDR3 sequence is CASSRSVVANQETQYF. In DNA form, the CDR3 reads TGCGCCAGCAGCCGAAGCGTCGTAGCGAATCAAGAGACCCAGTACTTC.

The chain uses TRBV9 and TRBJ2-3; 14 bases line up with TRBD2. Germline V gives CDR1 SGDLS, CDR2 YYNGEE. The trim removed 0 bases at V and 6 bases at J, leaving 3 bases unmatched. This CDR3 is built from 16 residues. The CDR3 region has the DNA TGTGCCAGCAGCGTAGGGACTAGCGGGGGGTTTGATACGCAGTATTTT. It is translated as CASSVGTSGGFDTQYF. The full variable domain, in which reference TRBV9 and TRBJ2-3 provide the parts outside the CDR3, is DSGVTQTPKHLITATGQRVTLRCSPRSGDLSVYWYQQSLDQGLQFLIQYYNGEERAKGNILERFSAQQFPDLHSELNLSSLELGDSALYFCASSVGTSGGFDTQYFGPGTRLTVL.

CDR3 in amino acids: CASSVRWGSPTGANVLTF. The DNA for the CDR3 is TGTGCCAGCAGCGTACGCTGGGGGTCTCCCACTGGGGCCAACGTCCTGACTTTC. J is TRBJ2-6 and V is TRBV9; D might be TRBD1 or TRBD2, each matching 5 bases. The CDR3 totals 18 residues. In germline, CDR1 is SGDLS, CDR2 YYNGEE. V lost 1 base and J lost 2, with 16 bases in between.

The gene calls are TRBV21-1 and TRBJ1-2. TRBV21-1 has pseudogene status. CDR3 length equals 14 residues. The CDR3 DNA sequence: TGTGCCAGCAGCAATGAGGGACGGCCCTATGGCTACACCTTC. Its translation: CASSNEGRPYGYTF.

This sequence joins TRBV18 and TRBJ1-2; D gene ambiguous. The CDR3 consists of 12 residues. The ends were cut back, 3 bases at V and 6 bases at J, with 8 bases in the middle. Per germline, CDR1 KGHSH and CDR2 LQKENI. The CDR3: CASSPAGDGYTF. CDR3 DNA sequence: TGTGCCAGCTCACCGGCCGGCGATGGCTACACCTTC.

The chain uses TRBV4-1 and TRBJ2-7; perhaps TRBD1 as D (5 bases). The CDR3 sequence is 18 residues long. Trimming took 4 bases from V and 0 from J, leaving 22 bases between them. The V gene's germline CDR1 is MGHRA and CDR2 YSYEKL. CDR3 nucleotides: TGCGCCAGCAGCCGGGGCCACGGTGGTGGTAAAAGCTCCTACGAGCAGTACTTC. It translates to CASSRGHGGGKSSYEQYF.

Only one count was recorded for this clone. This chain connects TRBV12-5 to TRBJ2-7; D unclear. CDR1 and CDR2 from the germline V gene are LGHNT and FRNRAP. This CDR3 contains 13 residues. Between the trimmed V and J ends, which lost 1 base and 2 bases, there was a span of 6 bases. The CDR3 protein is CASGLGPTYEQYF. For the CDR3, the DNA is TGTGCTAGTGGTTTGGGTCCGACCTACGAGCAGTACTTC.

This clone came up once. The CDR3 DNA reads TGTGCCAGCAGTTACAGGCGGGGGGGCCTCTACGAGCAGTACTTC. Translated, it gives CASSYRRGGLYEQYF. This sequence joins TRBV6-5 and TRBJ2-7; 9 nucleotides match TRBD2. The trim removed 2 bases at V and 3 bases at J, leaving 5 bases unmatched. Germline V lookup: CDR1 MNHEY, CDR2 SVGAGI. CDR3 length: 15 amino acids.

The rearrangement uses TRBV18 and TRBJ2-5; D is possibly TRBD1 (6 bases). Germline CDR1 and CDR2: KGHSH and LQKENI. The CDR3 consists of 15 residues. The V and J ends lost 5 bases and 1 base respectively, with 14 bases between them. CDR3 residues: CASSGLRGTQETQYF. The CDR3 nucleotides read TGTGCCAGCTCAGGCCTCAGGGGCACCCAAGAGACCCAGTACTTC.

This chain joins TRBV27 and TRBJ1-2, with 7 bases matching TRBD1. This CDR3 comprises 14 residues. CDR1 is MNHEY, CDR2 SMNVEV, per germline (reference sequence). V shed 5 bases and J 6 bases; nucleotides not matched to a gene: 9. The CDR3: CASSGLDRVDGYTF. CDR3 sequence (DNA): TGTGCCAGCAGTGGACTTGACAGGGTCGATGGCTACACCTTC.

This chain's CDR3 is CASSEPTRPPEISPLHF. CDR3 DNA: TGTGCCAGCAGCGAGCCGACCAGGCCCCCAGAAATTTCACCCCTCCACTTT. J is TRBJ1-6 and V is TRBV11-3, with unresolved D. The CDR3 runs to 17 residues. With 5 bases removed from V and 9 bases from J, the gap between germline ends came to 23 bases. Germline assignment: CDR1 SGHNT and CDR2 YENEEA.

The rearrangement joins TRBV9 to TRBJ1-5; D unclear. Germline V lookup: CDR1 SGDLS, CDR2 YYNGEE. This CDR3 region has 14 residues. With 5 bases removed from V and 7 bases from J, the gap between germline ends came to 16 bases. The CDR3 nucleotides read TGTGCCAGCAGTCTCCGGGTTTTAAGACAGCCCCAGCATTTT. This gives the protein CASSLRVLRQPQHF.

CDR3 sequence (DNA): TGTGCCAGCAGCAGGGCCGGGCAGGGGGCGGGAGAGCAGTACTTC. This encodes CASSRAGQGAGEQYF. This chain connects TRBV11-2 to TRBJ2-7; 8 nucleotides align to TRBD1. V was pared by 5 bases and J by 7 bases, with 13 bases of the junction left unmatched. From germline, CDR1 is SGHAT and CDR2 FQNNGV. CDR3 length: 15 residues.

The CDR3 nucleotides read TGTGCCAGCACATCCCCCGTCACGACCTACGAGCAGTACTTC. Translation: CASTSPVTTYEQYF. The rearrangement links TRBV2 to TRBJ2-7; D remains unclear. The CDR3 spans 14 residues. The V end lost 7 bases, the J end lost 2 bases, and 15 bases lay between the germline ends. Germline V gene lookup returns CDR1 SNHLY and CDR2 FYNNEI. Full variable domain (remainder filled in from reference TRBV2 and TRBJ2-7): EPEVTQTPSHQVTQMGQEVILRCVPISNHLYFYWYRQILGQKVEFLVSFYNNEISEKSEIFDDQFSVERPDGSNFTLKIRSTKLEDSAMYFCASTSPVTTYEQYFGPGTRLTVT.

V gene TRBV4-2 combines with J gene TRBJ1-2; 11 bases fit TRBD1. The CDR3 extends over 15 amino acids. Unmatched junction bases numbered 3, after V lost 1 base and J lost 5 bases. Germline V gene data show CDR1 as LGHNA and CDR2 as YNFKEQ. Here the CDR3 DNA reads TGTGCCAGCAGCCAAGGGGACAGGGGGACGTATGGCTACACCTTC. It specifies CASSQGDRGTYGYTF.

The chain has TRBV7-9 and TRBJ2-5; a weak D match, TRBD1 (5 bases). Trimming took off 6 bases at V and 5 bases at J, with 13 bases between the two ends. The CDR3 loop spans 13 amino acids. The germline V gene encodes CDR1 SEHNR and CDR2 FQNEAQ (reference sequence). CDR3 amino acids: CASSEWGEETQYF. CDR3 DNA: TGTGCCAGCAGTGAATGGGGCGAGGAGACCCAGTACTTC.

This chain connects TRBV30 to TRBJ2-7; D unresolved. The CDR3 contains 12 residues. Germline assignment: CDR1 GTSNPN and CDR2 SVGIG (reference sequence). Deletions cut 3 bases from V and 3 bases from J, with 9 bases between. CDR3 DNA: TGTGCCTGGAGCGCAGGATACTACGAGCAGTACTTC. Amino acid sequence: CAWSAGYYEQYF.

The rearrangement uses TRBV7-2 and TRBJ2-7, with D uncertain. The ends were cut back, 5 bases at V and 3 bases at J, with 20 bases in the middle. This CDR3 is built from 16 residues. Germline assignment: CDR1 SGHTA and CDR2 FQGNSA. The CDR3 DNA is TGTGCCAGCAGCCCCGACACAGTATGGATGCGCTACGAGCAGTACTTC. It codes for CASSPDTVWMRYEQYF.

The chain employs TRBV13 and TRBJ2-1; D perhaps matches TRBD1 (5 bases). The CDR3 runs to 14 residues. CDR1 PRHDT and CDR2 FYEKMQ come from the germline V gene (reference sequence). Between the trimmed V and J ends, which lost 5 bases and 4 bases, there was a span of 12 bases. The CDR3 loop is CASSPSTGYNEQFF. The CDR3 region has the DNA TGTGCCAGCAGCCCGAGTACAGGATACAATGAGCAGTTCTTC. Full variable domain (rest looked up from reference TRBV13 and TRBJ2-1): AAGVIQSPRHLIKEKRETATLKCYPIPRHDTVYWYQQGPGQDPQFLISFYEKMQSDKGSIPDRFSAQQFSDYHSELNMSSLELGDSALYFCASSPSTGYNEQFFGPGTRLTVL.

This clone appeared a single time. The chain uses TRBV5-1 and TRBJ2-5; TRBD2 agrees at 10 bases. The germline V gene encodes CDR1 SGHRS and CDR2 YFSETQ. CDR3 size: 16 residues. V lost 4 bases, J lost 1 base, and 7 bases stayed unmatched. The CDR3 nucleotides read TGCGCCAGCAGCCCGAGGAAGCGGGGGGGCCAAGAGACCCAGTACTTC. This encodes CASSPRKRGGQETQYF. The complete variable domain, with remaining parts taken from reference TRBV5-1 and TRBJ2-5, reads KAGVTQTPRYLIKTRGQQVTLSCSPISGHRSVSWYQQTPGQGLQFLFEYFSETQRNKGNFPGRFSGRQFSNSRSEMNVSTLELGDSALYLCASSPRKRGGQETQYFGPGTRLLVL.

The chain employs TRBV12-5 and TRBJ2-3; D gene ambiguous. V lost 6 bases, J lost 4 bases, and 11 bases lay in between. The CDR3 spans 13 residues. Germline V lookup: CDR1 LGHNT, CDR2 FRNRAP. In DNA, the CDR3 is TGTGCTAGTGGAAAGGCCGTCCCAGATACGCAGTATTTT. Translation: CASGKAVPDTQYF.

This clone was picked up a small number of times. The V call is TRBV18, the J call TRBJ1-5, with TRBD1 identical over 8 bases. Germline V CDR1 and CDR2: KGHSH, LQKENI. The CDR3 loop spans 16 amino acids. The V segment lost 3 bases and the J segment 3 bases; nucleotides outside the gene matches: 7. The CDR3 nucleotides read TGTGCCAGCTCACCGCAGGGGGCAGGTTACAATCAGCCCCAGCATTTT. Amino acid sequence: CASSPQGAGYNQPQHF.

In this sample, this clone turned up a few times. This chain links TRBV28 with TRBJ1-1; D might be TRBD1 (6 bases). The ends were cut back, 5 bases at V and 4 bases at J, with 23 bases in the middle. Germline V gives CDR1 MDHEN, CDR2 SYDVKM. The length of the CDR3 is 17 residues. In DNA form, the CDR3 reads TGTGCCAGCAGTACCCTTTGGTCAGGGGTTACTAGCACTGAAGCTTTCTTT. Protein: CASSTLWSGVTSTEAFF.